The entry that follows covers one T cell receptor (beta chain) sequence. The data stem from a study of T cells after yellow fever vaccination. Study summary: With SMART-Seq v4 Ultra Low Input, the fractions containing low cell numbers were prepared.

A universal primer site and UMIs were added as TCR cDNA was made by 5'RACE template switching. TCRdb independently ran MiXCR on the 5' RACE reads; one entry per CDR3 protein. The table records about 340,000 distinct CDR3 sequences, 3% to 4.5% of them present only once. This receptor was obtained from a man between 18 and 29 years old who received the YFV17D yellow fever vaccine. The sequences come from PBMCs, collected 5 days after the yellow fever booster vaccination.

The CDR3 region is CASRGPSASLLYGYTF. CDR3 nucleotide sequence: TGTGCCAGCAGGGGCCCTTCCGCTAGCTTGCTCTATGGCTACACCTTC. The rearrangement joins TRBV6-6 to TRBJ1-2; D unresolved. CDR1 and CDR2 from the germline V gene are MNHNY and SVGAGI (reference sequence). The ends were cut back, 6 bases at V and 4 bases at J, with 21 bases in the middle. This CDR3 spans 16 amino acids.